This TCR beta chain was captured by sequencing in a study of T-cell reconstitution after alpha-beta-depleted transplantation in children. This clonotype showed up just a few times. Its target is unknown. Study conclusions and caveats: At the one-year point after transplant, T-cell counts and TCRbeta diversity were found to come mostly from T cells that had been newly produced. For some patients, TCRbeta diversity was high at day 60 because of recipient T cells and thymic progenitors that survived. Alpha-beta T cells about two months after transplant reportedly derived from several hundred expanded graft clones.

For TCRbeta, the library was prepared with unique molecular identifiers. In TCRdb, the PCR reads were re-called with MiXCR into one record per CDR3 protein. The data show hundreds of thousands of distinct CDR3 sequences, about 16% seen once. The CDR3 contains 12 residues. V was shortened by 0 bases and J by 10 bases, with 10 bases between the two germline ends. Germline V gene lookup returns CDR1 MNHEY and CDR2 SMNVEV (reference sequence). The gene calls are TRBV27 and TRBJ2-7; D assignment may be TRBD1 or TRBD2 (5 bases each). The source material was PBMCs, mostly from graft donor cells, sampled 360 days after TCRalphabeta/CD19-depleted stem cell transplant. The TCR sequence derives from a male patient between 5 and 17 years old who had a stem cell transplant for acute lymphoblastic leukemia, so the T cells may come from the graft donor. CDR3 DNA: TGTGCCAGCAGTTTATCCGGGGCCCGTCAGTACTTC. As protein: CASSLSGARQYF.